This T cell receptor (beta chain) was captured in a study of cytomegalovirus exposure and HLA in healthy donors. The junction had 3 bases not matched to a gene; V was cut back by 0 bases and J by 2 bases. This CDR3 spans 17 amino acids. Germline lookup yields CDR1 SGHTA and CDR2 FQGNSA. Primers for the PCR totalled 60 Vbeta and 13 Jbeta. In the study's own analysis: A later analysis tallied tens of millions of unique TCR beta chains, around 12 million of them shared. The assay was immunoSEQ multiplex PCR, and TCRdb's table has in-frame clones only and misses some. D and trimming were read from the DNA, whereas the V and J calls and clone size are those reported in that table. The top ten hold roughly 10% of the sample, which has tens of thousands of clones, about two thirds seen once.

This clonotype originated in a woman between 45 and 60 years old in good health and CMV-seropositive. The sequenced sample was PBMCs. The chain joins TRBV7-2 to TRBJ2-1, with TRBD2 matching over 11 bases. DNA for the CDR3: TGTGCCAGCAGCTTAGCGAGTAGCGGGGGGGCCTACAATGAGCAGTTCTTC. Translation gives CASSLASSGGAYNEQFF. Full variable domain (rest looked up from reference TRBV7-2 and TRBJ2-1): GAGVSQSPSNKVTEKGKDVELRCDPISGHTALYWYRQSLGQGLEFLIYFQGNSAPDKSGLPSDRFSAERTGGSVSTLTIQRTQQEDSAVYLCASSLASSGGAYNEQFFGPGTRLTVL.